A selection of T cell receptor beta chains follows, all from one sample in a study of T cells in Graves' hyperthyroidism and ophthalmopathy. TCRdb reprocessed the multiplex PCR reads via MiXCR and lists one record per CDR3 protein. The repertoire holds about 640,000 distinct CDR3 sequences, with less than 25% as singletons. Sequencing used blood. All receptors come from a man aged 25-40 years with Graves' ophthalmopathy. Each CDR3 is given with its conserved first and last residue. A D gene is named only where the DNA matches it firmly. The size entry is marked missing in some rows and otherwise reads once, few, many or a size class.

clone size | J gene | CDR3 length | D gene | V gene | CDR3 protein | CDR3 DNA
few | TRBJ1-5 | 15 | NA | TRBV28 | CASSFGQLSNQPQHF | TGTGCCAGCAGTTTTGGGCAGCTTAGCAATCAGCCCCAGCATTTT
few | TRBJ1-3 | 15 | NA | TRBV28 | CASTLGLNSGNTIYF | TGTGCCAGCACCCTGGGACTGAACTCTGGAAACACCATATATTTT
few | TRBJ2-6 | 15 | TRBD1 | TRBV30 | CAWTTGFSGANVLTF | TGTGCCTGGACGACAGGGTTCTCTGGGGCCAACGTCCTGACTTTC
NA | TRBJ2-1 | 12 | NA | TRBV10-3 | CAQGEVPYEQFF | TGTGCCCAGGGGGAGGTCCCCTACGAGCAGTTCTTC
NA | TRBJ2-1 | 19 | TRBD1 | TRBV7-2 | CASSLARDRGRFKRALQFF | TGTGCCAGCAGCTTAGCGCGGGACAGGGGGCGCTTTAAACGAGCATTGCAGTTCTTC
NA | TRBJ1-5 | 16 | TRBD1 | TRBV19 | CASSFPTGVMGQPQHF | TGTGCCAGTAGTTTCCCGACAGGGGTAATGGGTCAGCCCCAGCATTTT
NA | TRBJ1-2 | 15 | NA | TRBV3-1 | CASSQWTEANYGYTF | TGTGCCAGCAGCCAATGGACAGAAGCTAACTATGGCTACACCTTC
few | TRBJ2-1 | 15 | TRBD2 | TRBV6-9 | CASSYPGTSYNEQFF | TGTGCCAGCAGTTACCCCGGGACTAGTTACAATGAGCAGTTCTTC
many | TRBJ2-3 | 14 | NA | TRBV11-2 | CASSFVKGADTQYF | TGTGCCAGCAGCTTTGTTAAGGGGGCAGATACGCAGTATTTT
NA | TRBJ2-2 | 16 | TRBD2 | TRBV7-2 | CASSLGLAGYTGELFF | TGTGCCAGCAGCTTAGGGCTAGCGGGGTACACCGGGGAGCTGTTTTTT
NA | TRBJ2-5 | 13 | NA | TRBV6-1 | CASSEFEGETQYF | TGTGCCAGCAGTGAATTTGAAGGAGAGACCCAGTACTTC
NA | TRBJ2-3 | 16 | NA | TRBV14 | CASSLFGPGDTDTQYF | TGTGCCAGCAGCCTATTTGGACCAGGAGACACAGATACGCAGTATTTT
many | TRBJ2-7 | 16 | NA | TRBV5-1 | CASSLEGRGLSYEQYF | TGCGCCAGCAGCTTGGAGGGCAGGGGACTCTCCTACGAGCAGTACTTC
few | TRBJ1-1 | 12 | NA | TRBV6-1 | CASSNGGGKAFF | TGTGCCAGCAGCAACGGCGGGGGGAAAGCTTTCTTT
NA | TRBJ2-7 | 15 | TRBD2 | TRBV6-5 | CASSYRASGSYEQYF | TGTGCCAGCAGTTACCGGGCTAGCGGGAGTTACGAGCAGTACTTC
many | TRBJ2-7 | 17 | NA | TRBV2 | CASSEGIRSYGYGEQYF | TGTGCCAGCAGTGAAGGTATTAGGTCCTACGGTTACGGCGAGCAGTACTTC
NA | TRBJ2-7 | 13 | NA | TRBV10-1 | CASSEHQGYEQYF | TGCGCCAGCAGCGAACATCAGGGTTACGAGCAGTACTTC
many | TRBJ2-7 | 12 | NA | TRBV14 | CASKPPNYEQYF | TGTGCCAGCAAGCCCCCCAACTACGAGCAGTACTTC
NA | TRBJ1-4 | 15 | NA | TRBV6-1 | CASSPYGTTNEKLFF | TGTGCCAGCAGTCCGTACGGTACGACTAATGAAAAACTGTTTTTT
many | TRBJ2-1 | 15 | TRBD2 | TRBV30 | CAWSVRLAAYNEQFF | TGTGCCTGGAGTGTACGGCTAGCGGCCTACAATGAGCAGTTCTTC
few | TRBJ1-2 | 15 | TRBD1 | TRBV12-3/TRBV12-4 | CASSPRTGGSYGYTF | TGTGCCAGCAGTCCCCGGACAGGGGGCAGCTATGGCTACACCTTC
NA | TRBJ2-1 | 15 | TRBD2 | TRBV24-1 | CATSGLAGGRNEQFF | TGTGCCACCAGTGGGCTAGCGGGAGGGCGGAATGAGCAGTTCTTC
many | TRBJ2-1 | 17 | TRBD2 | TRBV15 | CATSRVDASGRAIEQFF | TGTGCCACCAGCAGAGTGGATGCTAGCGGGAGGGCTATTGAGCAGTTCTTC
many | TRBJ1-4 | 17 | TRBD1 | TRBV10-3 | CAISDGTGVGTNEKLFF | TGTGCCATCAGTGATGGGACAGGGGTCGGAACTAATGAAAAACTGTTTTTT
NA | TRBJ2-7 | 15 | NA | TRBV20-1 | CSARTGKPSSYEQYF | TGCAGTGCTAGAACGGGGAAACCGAGCTCCTACGAGCAGTACTTC
few | TRBJ2-3 | 17 | NA | TRBV28 | CASSLRGAKGFTDTQYF | TGTGCCAGCAGTTTGAGAGGGGCAAAAGGTTTCACAGATACGCAGTATTTT
many | TRBJ1-2 | 14 | NA | TRBV3-1 | CASSLRTTMRGYTF | TGTGCCAGCAGTCTCAGGACAACAATGCGTGGCTACACCTTC
NA | TRBJ2-1 | 14 | TRBD2 | TRBV20-1 | CSARGLAGTNEQFF | TGCAGTGCTAGAGGACTAGCGGGGACTAATGAGCAGTTCTTC
few | TRBJ2-5 | 14 | TRBD1 | TRBV6-1 | CASSQDRVSETQYF | TGTGCCAGCAGTCAGGACAGGGTCTCAGAGACCCAGTACTTC
few | TRBJ2-1 | 14 | NA | TRBV6-5 | CASSYSEGISEQFF | TGTGCCAGCAGTTACTCTGAGGGCATCAGTGAGCAGTTCTTC
few | TRBJ1-5 | 16 | NA | TRBV24-1 | CATSDNREGSNQPQHF | TGTGCCACCAGTGACAACAGGGAGGGTAGCAATCAGCCCCAGCATTTT
NA | TRBJ1-2 | 17 | NA | TRBV7-9 | CASSEKEVVRAGGGYTF | TGTGCCAGCAGCGAAAAGGAGGTGGTCAGGGCCGGCGGGGGCTACACCTTC
NA | TRBJ1-2 | 14 | TRBD1 | TRBV5-1 | CASSLGQGADGCTF | TGCGCCAGCAGCCTAGGACAGGGGGCGGATGGCTGCACCTTC
many | TRBJ2-3 | 14 | TRBD2 | TRBV20-1 | CSARGSGSADTQYF | TGCAGTGCTAGGGGTAGCGGGAGCGCAGATACGCAGTATTTT
NA | TRBJ2-3 | 14 | TRBD1 | TRBV6-1 | CASKRQGSTDTQYF | TGTGCCAGCAAGAGACAGGGCAGCACAGATACGCAGTATTTT
NA | TRBJ2-4 | 16 | NA | TRBV7-2 | CACSLMAGLAKNIQYF | TGTGCCTGCAGCTTAATGGCGGGTCTAGCCAAAAACATTCAGTACTTC
few | TRBJ1-1 | 13 | NA | TRBV29-1 | CSAGGKLNTEAFF | TGCAGCGCTGGGGGGAAGTTGAACACTGAAGCTTTCTTT
NA | TRBJ1-5 | 17 | TRBD1 | TRBV6-1 | CASSEARAGGNNQPQHF | TGTGCCAGCAGTGAAGCTCGGGCAGGGGGCAACAATCAGCCCCAGCATTTT
NA | TRBJ2-2 | 16 | TRBD2 | TRBV12-3/TRBV12-4 | CASSFGTSGRIGELLF | TGTGCCAGCAGTTTTGGGACTAGCGGGAGGATCGGGGAGCTGCTTTTT
few | TRBJ1-4 | 13 | TRBD1 | TRBV27 | CASSFGGQEKLFF | TGTGCCAGCAGTTTTGGGGGACAGGAAAAACTGTTTTTT
few | TRBJ1-4 | 15 | NA | TRBV20-1 | CSAKTVQATNEKLFF | TGCAGTGCTAAGACGGTCCAAGCAACTAATGAAAAACTGTTTTTT
NA | TRBJ1-4 | 14 | NA | TRBV28 | CASSPRSVNEKLFF | TGTGCCAGCAGTCCTCGGAGCGTTAATGAAAAACTGTTTTTT
few | TRBJ2-1 | 16 | NA | TRBV6-2/TRBV6-3 | CASSYSREEANNEQFF | TGTGCCAGCAGTTACTCTAGAGAGGAGGCGAACAATGAGCAGTTCTTC
NA | TRBJ2-5 | 14 | NA | TRBV7-8 | CASSYRDNQETQYF | TGTGCCAGCAGCTACCGGGACAACCAAGAGACCCAGTACTTC
NA | TRBJ1-1 | 15 | NA | TRBV9 | CASTPQVGGQTEAFF | TGTGCCAGCACTCCCCAAGTGGGGGGCCAAACTGAAGCTTTCTTT
NA | TRBJ1-1 | 12 | NA | TRBV20-1 | CSARSGSTEAFF | TGCAGTGCTAGGTCAGGGAGCACTGAAGCTTTCTTT
NA | TRBJ2-5 | 13 | TRBD2 | TRBV10-3 | CAIRGSGGETQYF | TGTGCCATCAGGGGGAGCGGGGGAGAGACCCAGTACTTC
NA | TRBJ2-7 | 16 | TRBD2 | TRBV6-1 | CASSQGPAGPSYEQYF | TGTGCCAGCAGTCAAGGCCCAGCGGGACCCTCCTACGAGCAGTACTTC
few | TRBJ1-1 | 13 | NA | TRBV14 | CASSLQHNTEAFF | TGTGCCAGCAGCCTCCAACACAACACTGAAGCTTTCTTT
many | TRBJ2-5 | 13 | NA | TRBV12-3/TRBV12-4 | CASSLADGETQYF | TGTGCCAGCAGTTTAGCTGACGGGGAGACCCAGTACTTC
many | TRBJ2-1 | 11 | NA | TRBV12-3/TRBV12-4 | CASSFGTKQFF | TGTGCCAGCAGTTTCGGGACAAAGCAGTTCTTC
many | TRBJ1-1 | 13 | NA | TRBV7-8 | CASSSDGNTEAFF | TGTGCCAGCAGCTCGGACGGGAACACTGAAGCTTTCTTT
few | TRBJ2-2 | 15 | TRBD2 | TRBV3-1 | CASSRGGLEAGELFF | TGTGCCAGCAGCCGCGGGGGGCTGGAGGCCGGGGAGCTGTTTTTT
few | TRBJ1-2 | 15 | TRBD1 | TRBV14 | CASSQAWTGGFGYTF | TGTGCCAGCAGCCAAGCTTGGACAGGAGGGTTTGGCTACACCTTC